This TCR beta chain is from a study of blood T cell repertoires in COVID-19 (dated by TCRdb to the early 2020s). In the study overall: Samples from collaborators originated in the United States, Italy and Spain and spanned both the acute and convalescent phases of COVID-19. Nearly every sample came with metadata listing a de-identified subject ID, COVID-19 status, age in years and sex. Subjects who had been exposed to COVID-19, were actively infected with it, or had recovered from it provided the deeply sampled blood TCRbeta repertoires that made up the dataset. The material from the prospective study consisted of cDNA or gDNA derived from T cells, B-cell-depleted T cells, or PBMCs. Samples were obtained from the ongoing ImmuneRACE study (first 160 participants) and from about 1,300 subjects provided by 6 global collaborators. Where HLA class I and class II types were available, the types were taken from metadata supplied by the sample provider, not from assay-based typing. The repertoires were released in a freely available public database intended as a resource for research on the immune response to SARS-CoV-2.

Remarks on this clone: The antigen it binds to is not known. Base qualities are not provided; no much larger clone lies one nucleotide away.

General findings and caveats noted by the study authors: The quantity of clinical and demographic metadata differed by source and by participant and was supplied without curation.

The CDR3 runs 18 amino acids, cysteine and phenylalanine included. Kept here is only the CDR3 DNA, which spans 54 bases and is read in frame from base 1. CDR1 SGHRS and CDR2 YFSETQ were looked up in the germline V gene. The germline V end is reduced by 4 bases and the J end by 5 bases; junction bases left unmatched: 12. Collaborating institutions collected whole blood in K2EDTA tubes following their own protocols. Collaborator samples were shipped for TCRbeta analysis as frozen whole blood, isolated PBMCs, or DNA extracted from either sample type. The immunoSEQ Assay, a bias-controlled multiplex PCR, was used to amplify TCRbeta CDR3 regions from genomic DNA. The study's processing was this. The number of nucleated cells in each sample was estimated from the amplification of reference gene primers within the assay. Sequence reads were collapsed and filtered to measure the absolute abundance of every unique TCRbeta CDR3 rearrangement. Productive Simpson clonality was computed per sample as the square root of Simpson's diversity index over productive rearrangements. The source is immuneACCESS, and TCRdb retained only in-frame sequences with V and J called. Part of the clones is not carried over; for the studies checked, unresolved V genes explain less than half of this, and the remainder is unexplained. V and J calls and clone size follow that table, whereas D and trimming were derived from the DNA. The sample contains around 220,000 clones, 80% to 90% of them found a single time. The ten largest clones represent roughly 1.5% of the sample.

Source material: peripheral blood. The chain couples TRBV5-1 to TRBJ2-1; 13 central bases correspond to TRBD2. This clonotype was obtained from a man aged 18 to 29 with active or convalescent COVID-19. The nucleotide sequence reads TGCGCCAGCAGCCGGACTAGCGGGGGCACCGTCCGGGACAATGAGCAGTTCTTC. Translation gives CASSRTSGGTVRDNEQFF.